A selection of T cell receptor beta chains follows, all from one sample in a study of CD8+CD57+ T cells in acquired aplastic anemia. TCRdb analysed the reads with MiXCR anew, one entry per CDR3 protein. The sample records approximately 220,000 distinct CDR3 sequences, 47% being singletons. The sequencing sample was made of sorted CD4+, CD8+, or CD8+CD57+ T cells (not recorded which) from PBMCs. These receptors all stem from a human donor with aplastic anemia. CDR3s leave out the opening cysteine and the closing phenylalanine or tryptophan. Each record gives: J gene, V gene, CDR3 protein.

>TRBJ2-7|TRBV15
ATSSKGGGYEQY
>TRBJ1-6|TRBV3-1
ASSQDRDSPLH
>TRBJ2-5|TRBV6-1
ASIWGYEETRY
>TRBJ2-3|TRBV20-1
SAQTSGSYSTDTQY
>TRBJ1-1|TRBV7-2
ATVPPRVGAF
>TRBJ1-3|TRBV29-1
SARTGSSGNTIY
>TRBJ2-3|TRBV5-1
ASSLTGVGTDTQY
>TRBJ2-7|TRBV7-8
ASSQLAGIDEQY
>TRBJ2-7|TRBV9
ASSVGPGNTYEQY
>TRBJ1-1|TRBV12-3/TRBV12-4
ASRKGTGNTEAF
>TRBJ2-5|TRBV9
ASSVSMVDQETQY
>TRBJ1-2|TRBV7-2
ASSLGAQGRGYT
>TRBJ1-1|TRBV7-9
ASSLVSLHTEAF
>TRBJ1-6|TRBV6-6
ASSLRNSPLH
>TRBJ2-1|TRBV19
ASSIGMANEQF
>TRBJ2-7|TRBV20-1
SATSGTYEQY
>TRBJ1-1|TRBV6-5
ASKPSLGGPEAF
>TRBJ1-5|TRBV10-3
AISDLDTSNQPQH
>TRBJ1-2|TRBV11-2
ASSLELVQTNANYGYT
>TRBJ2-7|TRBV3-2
ASSPPLNTPGEQY
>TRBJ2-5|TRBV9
ASTAAGGLQETQY